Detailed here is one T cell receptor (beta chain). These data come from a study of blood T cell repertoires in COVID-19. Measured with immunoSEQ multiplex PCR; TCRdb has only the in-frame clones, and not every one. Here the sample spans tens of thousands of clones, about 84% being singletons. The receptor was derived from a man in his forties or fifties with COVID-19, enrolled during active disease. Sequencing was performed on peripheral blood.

The CDR3 region is CATGKGGVPRPPYEQYF. CDR3 DNA: TGTGCCACAGGAAAGGGGGGGGTCCCTAGGCCGCCCTACGAGCAGTACTTC. The chain has TRBV27 and TRBJ2-7; D is possibly TRBD2 (7 bases). Germline assignment: CDR1 MNHEY and CDR2 SMNVEV (reference sequence). The CDR3 extends over 17 amino acids. Deletions cut 10 bases from V and 2 bases from J, with 27 bases between.